This T cell receptor (beta chain) came from a study of T cells after yellow fever vaccination. Whole-study findings and limits: The CD4 compartment and the CD8 compartment contained a small share of clonotypes in common.

This clonotype was seen more than once but under ten times. Its matching antigen is unknown. TCRdb ran MiXCR on the 5' RACE reads and lists one entry per CDR3 protein. In the table there are hundreds of thousands of distinct CDR3 sequences, 21% of which are singletons. Germline V CDR1 and CDR2: SGHTA, FQGTGA. The trim removed 1 base at V and 6 bases at J, leaving 6 bases unmatched. This CDR3 is 15 amino acids long. V and J are TRBV7-3 and TRBJ2-1; TRBD1 matches 7 bases. The specimen comprised PBMCs, sampled roughly 20 days after the first yellow fever vaccination. This receptor was obtained from a man aged 18 to 29 who received the YFV17D yellow fever vaccine. The CDR3 DNA follows: TGTGCCAGCAGCTTAAACGGGGACAGTCTCAATGAGCAGTTCTTC. This encodes CASSLNGDSLNEQFF.